A selection of T cell receptor beta chains follows, all from one sample in a study of T cells in Graves' hyperthyroidism and ophthalmopathy. MiXCR was run by TCRdb on the multiplex PCR reads, yielding one entry per CDR3 protein. Among about 640,000 distinct CDR3 sequences listed, roughly 15% were seen once. Sequenced: blood. Receptor source: a woman aged 45-65 years with Graves' ophthalmopathy. The CDR3 runs from the conserved cysteine through the conserved F or W.

CDR3 protein: CASSLGGGPSYNEQFF
J gene: TRBJ2-1
CDR3 length: 16
V gene: TRBV7-2

CDR3 protein: CASGLAQGGQVLAFF
J gene: TRBJ1-1
CDR3 length: 15
V gene: TRBV12-5

CDR3 protein: CASSYNWDLYEQYF
J gene: TRBJ2-7
CDR3 length: 14
V gene: TRBV6-2/TRBV6-3

CDR3 protein: CSPSHKNEKLFF
J gene: TRBJ1-4
CDR3 length: 12
V gene: TRBV20-1

CDR3 protein: CASSSLAGGVYNEQFF
J gene: TRBJ2-1
CDR3 length: 16
V gene: TRBV28

CDR3 protein: CSARVAGQYNEQFF
J gene: TRBJ2-1
CDR3 length: 14
V gene: TRBV20-1

CDR3 protein: CASSPRSPQGTEAFF
J gene: TRBJ1-1
CDR3 length: 15
V gene: TRBV6-1

CDR3 protein: CASSPDYEETQYF
J gene: TRBJ2-5
CDR3 length: 13
V gene: TRBV11-3

CDR3 protein: CASSPFVGGETGELFF
J gene: TRBJ2-2
CDR3 length: 16
V gene: TRBV5-1

CDR3 protein: CASSISSASGAGELFF
J gene: TRBJ2-2
CDR3 length: 16
V gene: TRBV19

CDR3 protein: CATSETTSSPGDEQFF
J gene: TRBJ2-1
CDR3 length: 16
V gene: TRBV24-1

CDR3 protein: CASSSPGQGHYEQYF
J gene: TRBJ2-7
CDR3 length: 15
V gene: TRBV19

CDR3 protein: CASSQALSNQPQHF
J gene: TRBJ1-5
CDR3 length: 14
V gene: TRBV3-1

CDR3 protein: CATGLGRGGRETQYF
J gene: TRBJ2-5
CDR3 length: 15
V gene: TRBV3-1

CDR3 protein: CSVEVWLWDYQETQYF
J gene: TRBJ2-5
CDR3 length: 16
V gene: TRBV29-1

CDR3 protein: CASSPGGTSGRGSYNEQFF
J gene: TRBJ2-1
CDR3 length: 19
V gene: TRBV11-2

CDR3 protein: CASSVYPGTGGPYEQYF
J gene: TRBJ2-7
CDR3 length: 17
V gene: TRBV28

CDR3 protein: CATSDSGAPPYEQYF
J gene: TRBJ2-7
CDR3 length: 15
V gene: TRBV24-1

CDR3 protein: CAISEEWGNYGYTF
J gene: TRBJ1-2
CDR3 length: 14
V gene: TRBV10-3

CDR3 protein: CASRPWTGLNTEAFF
J gene: TRBJ1-1
CDR3 length: 15
V gene: TRBV6-1

CDR3 protein: CASSFHHQQETQYF
J gene: TRBJ2-5
CDR3 length: 14
V gene: TRBV12-3/TRBV12-4

CDR3 protein: CASSQSDSGRYETQYF
J gene: TRBJ2-5
CDR3 length: 16
V gene: TRBV4-1

CDR3 protein: CASSAGTGVGSNQPQHF
J gene: TRBJ1-5
CDR3 length: 17
V gene: TRBV6-2/TRBV6-3

CDR3 protein: CASSWAGPNEKLFF
J gene: TRBJ1-4
CDR3 length: 14
V gene: TRBV28

CDR3 protein: CASSPPSLGTLAFF
J gene: TRBJ1-1
CDR3 length: 14
V gene: TRBV18

CDR3 protein: CAISLRAVNEKLFF
J gene: TRBJ1-4
CDR3 length: 14
V gene: TRBV6-2/TRBV6-3

CDR3 protein: CSAPTGSLNTEAFF
J gene: TRBJ1-1
CDR3 length: 14
V gene: TRBV20-1

CDR3 protein: CASSPSQGGQPQHF
J gene: TRBJ1-5
CDR3 length: 14
V gene: TRBV18

CDR3 protein: CASSGGLHSEAFF
J gene: TRBJ1-1
CDR3 length: 13
V gene: TRBV5-1